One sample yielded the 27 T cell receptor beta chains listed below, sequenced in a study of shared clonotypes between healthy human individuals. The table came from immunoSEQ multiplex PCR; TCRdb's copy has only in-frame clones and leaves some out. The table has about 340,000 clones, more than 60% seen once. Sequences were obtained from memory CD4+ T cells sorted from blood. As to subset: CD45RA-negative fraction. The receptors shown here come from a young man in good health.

CDR3 in DNA: TGTGCCAGCAGCCACAGGGTCCTCTGGAACACTGAAGCTTTCTTT. Protein sequence: CASSHRVLWNTEAFF. V and J are TRBV6-5 and TRBJ1-1, with D possibly TRBD1 on 6 matching bases. CDR3 length: 15 residues. The ends were cut back, 6 bases at V and 1 base at J, with 15 bases in the middle. From germline, CDR1 is MNHEY and CDR2 SVGAGI.

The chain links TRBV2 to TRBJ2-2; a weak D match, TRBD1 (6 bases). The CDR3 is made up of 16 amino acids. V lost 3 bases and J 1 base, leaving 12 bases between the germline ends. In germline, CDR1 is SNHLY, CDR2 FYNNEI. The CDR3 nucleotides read TGTGCCAGCAGTGATCAGGGGATTAGGAACACCGGGGAGCTGTTTTTT. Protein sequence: CASSDQGIRNTGELFF.

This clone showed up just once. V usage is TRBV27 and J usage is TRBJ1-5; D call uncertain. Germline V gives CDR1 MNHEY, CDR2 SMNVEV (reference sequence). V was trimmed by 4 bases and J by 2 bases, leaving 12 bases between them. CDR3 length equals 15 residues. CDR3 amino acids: CASSWRWSGNQPQHF. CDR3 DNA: TGTGCCAGCAGTTGGAGGTGGTCGGGCAATCAGCCCCAGCATTTT.

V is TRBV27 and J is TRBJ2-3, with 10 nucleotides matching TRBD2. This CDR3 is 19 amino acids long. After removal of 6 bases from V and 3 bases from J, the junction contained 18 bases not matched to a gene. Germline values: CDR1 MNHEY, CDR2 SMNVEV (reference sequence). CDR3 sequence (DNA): TGTGCCAGCAGCCAAACTCTCCGTAGGGGACTAGCGAGAACAGATACGCAGTATTTT. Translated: CASSQTLRRGLARTDTQYF.

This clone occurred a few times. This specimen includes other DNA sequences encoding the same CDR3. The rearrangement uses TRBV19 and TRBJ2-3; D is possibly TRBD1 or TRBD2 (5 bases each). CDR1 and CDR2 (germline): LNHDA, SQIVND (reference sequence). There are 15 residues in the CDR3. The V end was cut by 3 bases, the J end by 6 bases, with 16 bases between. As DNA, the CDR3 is TGTGCCAGTAGTATGGGGGTAGCCGGTACGGATACGCAGTATTTT. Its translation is CASSMGVAGTDTQYF. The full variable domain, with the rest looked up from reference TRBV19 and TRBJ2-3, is DGGITQSPKYLFRKEGQNVTLSCEQNLNHDAMYWYRQDPGQGLRLIYYSQIVNDFQKGDIAEGYSVSREKKESFPLTVTSAQKNPTAFYLCASSMGVAGTDTQYFGPGTRLTVL.

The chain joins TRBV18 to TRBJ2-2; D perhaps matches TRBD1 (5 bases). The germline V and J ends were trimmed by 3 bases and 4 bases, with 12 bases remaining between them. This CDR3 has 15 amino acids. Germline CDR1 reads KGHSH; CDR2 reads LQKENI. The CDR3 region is CASSPAGPSTGELFF. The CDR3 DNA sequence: TGTGCCAGCTCACCCGCAGGGCCAAGCACCGGGGAGCTGTTTTTT.

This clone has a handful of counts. The CDR3, as DNA: TGTGCCAGCAGCGGGGGAGGGCGAAGCACAGATACGCAGTATTTT. Amino acids: CASSGGGRSTDTQYF. This chain links TRBV9 with TRBJ2-3, with TRBD2 matching over 7 bases. Germline V gene lookup returns CDR1 SGDLS and CDR2 YYNGEE. J gave up 0 bases and V 3 bases, and 4 bases lay outside the gene matches. The CDR3 is 15 residues long.

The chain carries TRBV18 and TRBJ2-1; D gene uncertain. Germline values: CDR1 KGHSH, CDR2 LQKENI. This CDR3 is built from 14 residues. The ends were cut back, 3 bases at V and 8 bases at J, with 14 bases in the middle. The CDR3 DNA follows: TGTGCCAGCTCACCCCTGCGGTCCAGCGATGAGCAGTTCTTC. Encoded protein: CASSPLRSSDEQFF.

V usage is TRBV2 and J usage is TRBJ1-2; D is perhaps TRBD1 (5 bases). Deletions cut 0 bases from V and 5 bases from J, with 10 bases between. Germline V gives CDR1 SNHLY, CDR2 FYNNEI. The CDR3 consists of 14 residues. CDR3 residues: CASSEAWQGYGYTF. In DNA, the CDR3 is TGTGCCAGCAGTGAAGCTTGGCAGGGATATGGCTACACCTTC.

CDR3 DNA: TGCGCCAGCAGCCAAGGGGTACCCTCTGGGGCCAACGTCCTGACTTTC. This encodes CASSQGVPSGANVLTF. The rearrangement links TRBV4-3 to TRBJ2-6; no definite D call. Germline CDR1 reads LGHNA; CDR2 reads YSLEER. Trimming cost V 1 base and J 0 bases, with 7 bases left between them. The CDR3 is 16 amino acids.

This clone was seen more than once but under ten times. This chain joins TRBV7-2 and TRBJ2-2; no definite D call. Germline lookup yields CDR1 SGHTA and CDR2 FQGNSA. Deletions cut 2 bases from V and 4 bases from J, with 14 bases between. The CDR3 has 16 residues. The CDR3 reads CASSLRTIRVTGELFF. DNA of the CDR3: TGTGCCAGCAGCTTAAGGACCATTAGGGTCACCGGGGAGCTGTTTTTT.

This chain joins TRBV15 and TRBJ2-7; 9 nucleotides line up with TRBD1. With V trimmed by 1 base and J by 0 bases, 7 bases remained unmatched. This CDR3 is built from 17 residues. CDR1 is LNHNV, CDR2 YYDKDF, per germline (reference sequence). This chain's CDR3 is CATSRGDRGSFSYEQYF. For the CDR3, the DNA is TGTGCCACCAGCAGAGGAGACAGGGGGTCCTTCTCCTACGAGCAGTACTTC. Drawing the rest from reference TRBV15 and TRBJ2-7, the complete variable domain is DAMVIQNPRYQVTQFGKPVTLSCSQTLNHNVMYWYQQKSSQAPKLLFHYYDKDFNNEADTPDNFQSRRPNTSFCFLDIRSPGLGDTAMYLCATSRGDRGSFSYEQYFGPGTRLTVT.

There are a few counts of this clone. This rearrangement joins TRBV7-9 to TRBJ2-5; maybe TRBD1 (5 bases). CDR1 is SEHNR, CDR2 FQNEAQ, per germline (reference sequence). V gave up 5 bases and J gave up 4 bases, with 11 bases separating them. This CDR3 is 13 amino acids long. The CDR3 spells CASSPKGPETQYF. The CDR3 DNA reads TGTGCCAGCAGCCCAAAGGGGCCAGAGACCCAGTACTTC.

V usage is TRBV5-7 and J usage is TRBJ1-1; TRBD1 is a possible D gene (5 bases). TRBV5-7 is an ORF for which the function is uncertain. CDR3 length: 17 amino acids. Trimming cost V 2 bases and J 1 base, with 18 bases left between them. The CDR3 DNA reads TGTGCCAGCAGCTTAAGGGGATTCAAGGAACAGAACACTGAAGCTTTCTTT. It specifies CASSLRGFKEQNTEAFF.

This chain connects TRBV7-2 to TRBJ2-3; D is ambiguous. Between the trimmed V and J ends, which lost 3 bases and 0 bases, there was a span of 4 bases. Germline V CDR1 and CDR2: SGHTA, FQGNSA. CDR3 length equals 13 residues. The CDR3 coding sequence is TGTGCCAGCAGCTTTTCTAGCACAGATACGCAGTATTTT. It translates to CASSFSSTDTQYF.

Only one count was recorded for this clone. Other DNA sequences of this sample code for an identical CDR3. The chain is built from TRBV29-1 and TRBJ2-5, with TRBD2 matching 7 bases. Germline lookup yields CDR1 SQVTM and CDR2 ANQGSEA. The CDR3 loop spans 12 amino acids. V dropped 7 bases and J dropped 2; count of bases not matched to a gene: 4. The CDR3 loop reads CSGRAGQETQYF. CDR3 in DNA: TGCAGCGGTAGAGCGGGACAAGAGACCCAGTACTTC.

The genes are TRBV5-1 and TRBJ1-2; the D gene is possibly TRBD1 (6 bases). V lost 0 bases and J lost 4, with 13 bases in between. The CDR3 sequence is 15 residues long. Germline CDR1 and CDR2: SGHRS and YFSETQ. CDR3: CASSLVGGGVYGYTF. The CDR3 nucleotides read TGCGCCAGCAGCTTGGTCGGGGGCGGGGTCTATGGCTACACCTTC. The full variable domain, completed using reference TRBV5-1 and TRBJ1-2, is KAGVTQTPRYLIKTRGQQVTLSCSPISGHRSVSWYQQTPGQGLQFLFEYFSETQRNKGNFPGRFSGRQFSNSRSEMNVSTLELGDSALYLCASSLVGGGVYGYTFGSGTRLTVV.

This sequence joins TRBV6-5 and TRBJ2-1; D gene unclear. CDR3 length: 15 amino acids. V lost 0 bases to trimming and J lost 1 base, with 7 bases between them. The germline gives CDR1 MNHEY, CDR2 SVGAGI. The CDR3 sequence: CASSYSGGSYNEQFF. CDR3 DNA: TGTGCCAGCAGTTACTCTGGCGGTTCCTACAATGAGCAGTTCTTC.

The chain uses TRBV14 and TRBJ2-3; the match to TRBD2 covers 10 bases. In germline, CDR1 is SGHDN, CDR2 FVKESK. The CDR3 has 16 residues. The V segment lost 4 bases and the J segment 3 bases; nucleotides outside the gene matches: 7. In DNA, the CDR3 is TGTGCCAGCAGCCTCCCGGGAGCGGGAGGGACAGATACGCAGTATTTT. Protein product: CASSLPGAGGTDTQYF.

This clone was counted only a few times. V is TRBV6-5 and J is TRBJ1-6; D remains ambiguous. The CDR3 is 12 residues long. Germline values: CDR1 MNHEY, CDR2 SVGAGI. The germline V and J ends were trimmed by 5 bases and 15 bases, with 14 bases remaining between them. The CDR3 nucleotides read TGTGCCAGCAGTACGGGCTCCCGGCACCTCCACTTT. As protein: CASSTGSRHLHF.

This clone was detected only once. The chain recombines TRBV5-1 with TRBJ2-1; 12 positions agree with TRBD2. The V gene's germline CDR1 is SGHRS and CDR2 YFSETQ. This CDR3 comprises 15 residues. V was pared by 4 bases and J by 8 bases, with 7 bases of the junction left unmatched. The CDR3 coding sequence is TGCGCCAGCAGCCTAGCGGGAGGGAGTACGGATGAGCAGTTCTTC. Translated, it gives CASSLAGGSTDEQFF.

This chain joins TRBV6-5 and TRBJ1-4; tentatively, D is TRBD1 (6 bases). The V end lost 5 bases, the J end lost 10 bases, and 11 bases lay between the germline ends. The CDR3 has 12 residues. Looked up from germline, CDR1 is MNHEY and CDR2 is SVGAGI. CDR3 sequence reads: CASSHQGGKLFF. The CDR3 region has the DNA TGTGCCAGCAGTCACCAAGGGGGAAAACTGTTTTTT.

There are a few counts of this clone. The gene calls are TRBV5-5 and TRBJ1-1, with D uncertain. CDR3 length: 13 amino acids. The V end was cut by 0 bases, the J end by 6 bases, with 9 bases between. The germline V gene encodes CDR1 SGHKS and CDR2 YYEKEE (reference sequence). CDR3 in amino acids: CASSLAYGPEAFF. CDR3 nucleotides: TGTGCCAGCAGCTTGGCCTACGGCCCTGAAGCTTTCTTT.

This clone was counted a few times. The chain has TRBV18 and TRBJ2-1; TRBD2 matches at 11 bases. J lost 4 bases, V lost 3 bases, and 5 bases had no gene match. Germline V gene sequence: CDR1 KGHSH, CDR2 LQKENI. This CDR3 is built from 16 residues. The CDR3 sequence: CASSPSLAGAYNEQFF. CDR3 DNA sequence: TGTGCCAGCTCACCCTCACTAGCGGGGGCATACAATGAGCAGTTCTTC.

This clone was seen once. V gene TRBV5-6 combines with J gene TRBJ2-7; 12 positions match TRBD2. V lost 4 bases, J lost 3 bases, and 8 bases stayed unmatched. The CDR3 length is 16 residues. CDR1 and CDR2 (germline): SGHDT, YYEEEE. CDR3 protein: CASSIWTSGIHYEQYF. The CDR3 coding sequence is TGTGCCAGCAGCATATGGACTAGCGGGATACACTACGAGCAGTACTTC.

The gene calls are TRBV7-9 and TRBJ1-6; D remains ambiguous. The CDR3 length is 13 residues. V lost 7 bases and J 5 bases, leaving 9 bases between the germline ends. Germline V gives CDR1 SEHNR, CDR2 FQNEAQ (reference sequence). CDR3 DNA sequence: TGTGCCAGCAAGCAGTATGATAATTCACCCCTCCACTTT. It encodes CASKQYDNSPLHF.

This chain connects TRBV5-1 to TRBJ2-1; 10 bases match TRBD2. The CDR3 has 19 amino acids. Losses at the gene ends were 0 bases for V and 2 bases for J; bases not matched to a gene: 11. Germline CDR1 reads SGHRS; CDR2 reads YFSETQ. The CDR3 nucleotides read TGCGCCAGCAGCTTGGGGCTAGCGGGAGACTTCCACCCCTACAATGAGCAGTTCTTC. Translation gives CASSLGLAGDFHPYNEQFF.